Listed here is a single TCR beta chain. This clonotype was counted between two and nine times. Its recognized antigen is unknown. Base qualities are not provided; no much larger clone lies one nucleotide away. To prepare the library, 5' RACE was applied. These reads were obtained on an Illumina HiSeq 2500. The second PCR ran for about 6 to 12 cycles and used a J-beta primer mix along with a sample-barcoded 5' primer. A unique molecular identifier was introduced onto each TCR beta cDNA molecule by a template-switch 5' adaptor carrying 12 random nucleotides. Each sample yielded at least 2.5 million CDR3-containing paired-end reads. First-strand cDNA was synthesized from all RNA with the Mint cDNA synthesis kit, primed by a TRBC-specific oligonucleotide. Following uracil-DNA glycosylase treatment, all cDNA underwent a first 18-cycle PCR with the universal primers M1SS and BC2_uni_R. The authors processed their data as follows. For normalization, 1 million high-quality reads were randomly selected from each sample, with every read carrying a distinct molecular identifier. Instead of being binned into consensus sequences, reads with shared molecular identifiers were discarded. CDR3 identification, clonotype clustering and error correction used MiTCR with a Q25 quality threshold and the strictest error-elimination algorithm. A nonparametric unseen species model with Euler transformation was used to estimate lower-bound total TCR beta diversity. TCRdb reanalyzed the raw reads on its own, using fastp at Q25 for trimming and MiXCR for clone calling, and kept in-frame beta chains. For every CDR3 protein sequence, its rows merge into one entry that carries the most common genes and DNA. The V and J calls were determined by TCRdb, not by the authors. This sample holds about 760,000 distinct CDR3 sequences; approximately 25% were observed only once. 9.4% of the sample comes from the top ten.

The data were taken from a study of blood T cells in healthy people across ages (dated by TCRdb to 2013 to 2016). At the level of the whole study: Template switching captured roughly one uniquely barcoded TCR beta cDNA molecule per two T cells in model experiments. The study measured age-related changes in TCR beta repertoire diversity using deep sequencing normalized with unique cDNA molecular identifiers. Donors were grouped into four age groups: young (average approximately 15 years), middle-aged (roughly 38), aged (approximately 67) and long-lived (over 80). Using the same blood draw, the study looked at two additional independent replicas of 1 million unique cDNA reads for two donors, one aged 18 to 30 and the other aged 80 or older. General study outcomes and caveats: Because profiling used bulk unsorted PBMCs, naive and antigen-experienced compartments could not be compared conclusively. Compared with the aged group, the long-lived group had more naive CD4+ T cells, fewer expanded clones and increased TCR diversity, suggesting age selection. As age increased, observed TCR beta diversity per million T cells dropped in a roughly linear way, and a significant reduction was already evident by age 40. The CMV infection status of donors was not known, potentially confounding age-related changes in expanded clonotypes. Estimates of total diversity from one million sequenced T cells were regarded as lower bounds and underestimates. There was a strong correlation between observed TCR beta diversity and the percentage of naive T cells measured by flow cytometry.

A distance of 14 bases separates the germline ends of V and J, which lose 1 base and 4 bases respectively. Inclusive of the bounding cysteine and phenylalanine, the CDR3 is 14 residues long. CDR3 DNA is the only sequence kept; it has 42 bases, read in frame from the first base. CDR1 and CDR2 (SQVTM, ANQGSEA) derive from the germline V gene. The donors were 40 or so Caucasian individuals from Russia, aged roughly 6 to 100 years, who were systemically healthy. Each donor gave 8.5 to 10 milliliters of peripheral blood, collected into EDTA-treated Vacutainer tubes. PBMCs were isolated by Ficoll-Paque density-gradient centrifugation, with at least 6 million obtained per sample. Trizol reagent was used to extract total RNA from the PBMCs, yielding at least 5 micrograms per sample. Naive CD45RAhigh/CD27high T cell percentages were measured by flow cytometry on a PBMC aliquot from every donor. These data are also associated with another study on T cells of mothers and their children. That second report states: Nine systemically healthy Caucasian individuals, comprising three mothers and their six children, were included as donors. cDNA synthesis used all of the extracted RNA, with roughly 1.6 ug of RNA in each 15 ul reaction. In the second PCR, the M1S primer added sample barcodes and 2-4 random nucleotides. Each mother yielded over 9 million TCR beta CDR3 reads and each child 2.5 million to 3 million reads. In both related and unrelated pairs, thymic selection shapes the output of TCR recombination in a similar way, with inherited differences having only a minor effect. Normalized repertoire overlap in related mother-child pairs was always slightly higher than in unrelated mother-child pairs, but the difference was never significant. No persistent microchimeric T cell clones were found, with a detection sensitivity of approximately 95 clones per million clonotypes. The study used deep NGS to compare TCR beta repertoires of mothers and children, seeking features distinguishing related mother-child pairs from unrelated individuals. The mean age was around 42 +/- 4 years for the mothers and approximately 11 +/- 4 years for the children. After adapter ligation was performed with NEBNext reagents, the libraries were sequenced on an Illumina HiSeq 2000 with 100+100 nt paired-end reads. To prevent cross-contamination, the mother and child libraries were prepared a month apart and were sequenced in separate runs. Between roughly 500,000 and 2,300,000 distinct TCR beta clonotypes were identified per donor. Naive TCR beta clonotypes were estimated from low-frequency clonotypes matched to each donor's FACS-determined naive share, without sorting.

The TCR originated in a boy aged 10-17 years in good health. Sequenced material: blood. The rearranged segments are TRBV29-1 and TRBJ2-7; TRBD2 is possibly the D segment (6 matching bases). CDR3 protein: CSVEGGEKGYEQYF. The DNA reads as follows: TGCAGCGTTGAAGGCGGGGAGAAAGGGTACGAGCAGTACTTC.